The sequence of this TCR beta chain was determined in a study of cytomegalovirus exposure and HLA in healthy donors. Study summary: The use of the same platform for the 90 to 150 validation repertoires and the 666 first-cohort repertoires was reported by a later analysis.

Data came from immunoSEQ multiplex PCR; TCRdb stores just in-frame clones and leaves some out. This sample has about 240,000 clones; approximately 86% occur once, and the top ten carry roughly 1.2%. On this clone itself: Its antigen is still unknown.

The length of the CDR3 is 13 residues. The germline CDR1 and CDR2 sequences are MNHNS and SASEGT. V shed 5 bases and J shed 5 bases, with 11 bases lying between them. Findings and caveats of the study: Rarity held for most TCR sequences, but there were some public TCRs that occurred in many donors.

This TCR was recovered from a woman in her twenties or thirties in good health and CMV-seropositive. Sample: PBMCs. The chain employs TRBV6-1 and TRBJ2-3, with TRBD2 as a possible D gene (6 bases). The CDR3 nucleotides read TGTGCCAGCAGTTTGGGGGAGGTAGATACGCAGTATTTT. Amino acids: CASSLGEVDTQYF.